This section outlines one T cell receptor beta chain sequence together with its context. Clones were sequenced by immunoSEQ multiplex PCR, and TCRdb holds only the in-frame ones, with some missing. The sample holds approximately 110,000 clones, 85% to 90% seen once. This entry is derived from a study of blood T cell repertoires in COVID-19. Trimming shortened V by 8 bases and J by 2 bases, and 17 bases separated the two germline ends. The length of the CDR3 is 15 residues. Germline V gives CDR1 SGHRS, CDR2 YFSETQ. The TCR originated in a woman in her sixties or seventies with COVID-19, enrolled during active disease. The sequenced material came from peripheral blood. V is TRBV5-1 and J is TRBJ1-3; a possible D gene is TRBD1 (5 bases). CDR3 sequence (DNA): TGCGCCAGTATCCGCTGGCCGGGGGCTGGAAACACCATATATTTT. Translated, it gives CASIRWPGAGNTIYF.